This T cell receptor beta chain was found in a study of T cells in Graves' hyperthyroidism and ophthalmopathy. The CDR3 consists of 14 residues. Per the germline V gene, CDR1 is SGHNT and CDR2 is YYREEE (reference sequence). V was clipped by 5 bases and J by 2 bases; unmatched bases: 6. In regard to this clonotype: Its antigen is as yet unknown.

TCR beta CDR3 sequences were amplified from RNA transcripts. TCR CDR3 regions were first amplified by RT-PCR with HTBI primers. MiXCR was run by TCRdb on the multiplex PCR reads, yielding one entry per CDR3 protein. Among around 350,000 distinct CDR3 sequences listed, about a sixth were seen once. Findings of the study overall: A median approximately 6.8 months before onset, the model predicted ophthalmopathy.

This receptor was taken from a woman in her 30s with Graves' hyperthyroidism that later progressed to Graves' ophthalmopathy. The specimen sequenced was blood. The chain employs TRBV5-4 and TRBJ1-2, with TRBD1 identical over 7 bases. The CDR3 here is CASSVTGFNYGYTF. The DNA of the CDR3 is TGTGCCAGCAGTGTGACAGGGTTCAACTATGGCTACACCTTC.